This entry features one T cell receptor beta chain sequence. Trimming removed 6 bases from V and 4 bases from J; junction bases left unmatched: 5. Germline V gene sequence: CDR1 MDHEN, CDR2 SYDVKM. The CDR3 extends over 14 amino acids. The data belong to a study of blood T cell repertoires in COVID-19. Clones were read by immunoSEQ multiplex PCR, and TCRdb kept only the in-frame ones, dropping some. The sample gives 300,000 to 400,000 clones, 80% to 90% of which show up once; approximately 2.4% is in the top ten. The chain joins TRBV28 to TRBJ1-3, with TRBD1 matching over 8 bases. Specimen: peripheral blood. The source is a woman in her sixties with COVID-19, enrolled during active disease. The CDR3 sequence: CASRPGQGGNTIYF. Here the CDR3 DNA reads TGTGCCAGCAGGCCCGGACAGGGCGGAAACACCATATATTTT.